This T cell receptor (beta chain) is drawn from a study of T cells in Graves' hyperthyroidism and ophthalmopathy. Study details: Peripheral blood samples were taken at initial diagnosis, prior to any treatment.

Using RNA transcripts as the source, TCR beta CDR3 regions were amplified. When the TCR CDR3 underwent first-round RT-PCR, the HTBI primer set was used. TCRdb re-analysed the multiplex PCR reads in MiXCR, keeping a single row per CDR3 protein. The sample holds approximately 610,000 distinct CDR3 sequences, roughly 15% seen once. Overall study results and limits: Most expanded thyroid clonotypes above 0.001 also appeared in blood.

Many counts were recorded for this clonotype. The antigen remains unidentified. Germline CDR1 and CDR2: DFQATT and SNEGSKA (reference sequence). This CDR3 has 11 amino acids. The germline V and J ends were trimmed by 4 bases and 8 bases, with 11 bases remaining between them. The receptor was derived from a woman between 40 and 55 years old with Graves' ophthalmopathy. Sequencing used blood. J is TRBJ1-2 and V is TRBV20-1, with D perhaps TRBD1 (5 bases). The CDR3 coding sequence is TGCAGTGCTACCGACAGCGCGGGCTACACCTTC. Protein product: CSATDSAGYTF.